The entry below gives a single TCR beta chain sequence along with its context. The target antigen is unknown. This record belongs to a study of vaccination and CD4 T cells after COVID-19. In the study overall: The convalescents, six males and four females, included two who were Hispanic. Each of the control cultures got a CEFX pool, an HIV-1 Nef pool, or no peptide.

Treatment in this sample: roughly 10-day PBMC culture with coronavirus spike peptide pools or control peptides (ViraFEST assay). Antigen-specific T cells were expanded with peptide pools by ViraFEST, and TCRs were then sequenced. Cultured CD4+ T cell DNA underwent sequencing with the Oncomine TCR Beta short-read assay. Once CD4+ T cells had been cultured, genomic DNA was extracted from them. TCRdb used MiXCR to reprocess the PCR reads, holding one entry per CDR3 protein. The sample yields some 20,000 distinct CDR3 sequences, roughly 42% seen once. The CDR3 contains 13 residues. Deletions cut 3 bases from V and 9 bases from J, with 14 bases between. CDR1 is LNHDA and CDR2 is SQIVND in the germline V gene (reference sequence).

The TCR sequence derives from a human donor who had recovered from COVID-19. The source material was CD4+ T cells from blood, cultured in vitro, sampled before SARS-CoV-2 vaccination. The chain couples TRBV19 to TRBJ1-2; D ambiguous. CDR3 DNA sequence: TGTGCCAGTAGTATCCGTGAACCGACGCGCTACACCTTC. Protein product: CASSIREPTRYTF. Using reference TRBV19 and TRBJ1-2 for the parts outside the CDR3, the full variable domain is DGGITQSPKYLFRKEGQNVTLSCEQNLNHDAMYWYRQDPGQGLRLIYYSQIVNDFQKGDIAEGYSVSREKKESFPLTVTSAQKNPTAFYLCASSIREPTRYTFGSGTRLTVV.